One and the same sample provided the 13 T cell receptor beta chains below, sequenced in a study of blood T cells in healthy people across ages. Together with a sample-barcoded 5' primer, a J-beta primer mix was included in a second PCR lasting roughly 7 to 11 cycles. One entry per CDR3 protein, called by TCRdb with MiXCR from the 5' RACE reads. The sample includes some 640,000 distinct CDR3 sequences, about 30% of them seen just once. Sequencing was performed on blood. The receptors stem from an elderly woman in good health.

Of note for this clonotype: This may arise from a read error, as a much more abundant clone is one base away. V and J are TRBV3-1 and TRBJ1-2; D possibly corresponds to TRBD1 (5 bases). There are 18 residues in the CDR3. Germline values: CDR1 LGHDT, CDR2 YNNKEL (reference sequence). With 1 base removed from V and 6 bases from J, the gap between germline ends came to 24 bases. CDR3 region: CASSQVGWGRRDGHGYTF. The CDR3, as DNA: TGTGCCAGCAGCCAAGTTGGGTGGGGACGGAGAGATGGCCATGGCTACACCTTC. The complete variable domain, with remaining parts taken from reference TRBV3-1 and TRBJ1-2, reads DTAVSQTPKYLVTQMGNDKSIKCEQNLGHDTMYWYKQDSKKFLKIMFSYNNKELIINETVPNRFSPKSPDKAHLNLHINSLELGDSAVYFCASSQVGWGRRDGHGYTFGSGTRLTVV.

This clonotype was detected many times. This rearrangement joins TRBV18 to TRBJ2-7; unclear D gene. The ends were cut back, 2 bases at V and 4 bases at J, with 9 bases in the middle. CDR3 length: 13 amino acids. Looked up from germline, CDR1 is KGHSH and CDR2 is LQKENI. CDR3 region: CASSPGLGYEQYF. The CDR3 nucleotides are TGTGCCAGCTCACCAGGGTTGGGTTACGAGCAGTACTTC.

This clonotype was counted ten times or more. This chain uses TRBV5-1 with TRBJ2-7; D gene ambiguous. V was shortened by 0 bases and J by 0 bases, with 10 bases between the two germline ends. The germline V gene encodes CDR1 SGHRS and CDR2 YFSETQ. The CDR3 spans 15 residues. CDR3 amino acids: CASSLGGSDSYEQYF. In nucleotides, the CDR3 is TGCGCCAGCAGCTTGGGAGGCAGCGACTCCTACGAGCAGTACTTC. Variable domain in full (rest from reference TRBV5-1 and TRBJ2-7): KAGVTQTPRYLIKTRGQQVTLSCSPISGHRSVSWYQQTPGQGLQFLFEYFSETQRNKGNFPGRFSGRQFSNSRSEMNVSTLELGDSALYLCASSLGGSDSYEQYFGPGTRLTVT.

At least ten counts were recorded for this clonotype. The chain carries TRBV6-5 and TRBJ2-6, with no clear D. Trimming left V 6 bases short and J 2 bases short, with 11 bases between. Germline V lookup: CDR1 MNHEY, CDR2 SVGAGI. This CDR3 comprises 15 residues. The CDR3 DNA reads TGTGCCAGCAGATCCCCCACGGCTGGGGCCAACGTCCTGACTTTC. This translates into CASRSPTAGANVLTF.

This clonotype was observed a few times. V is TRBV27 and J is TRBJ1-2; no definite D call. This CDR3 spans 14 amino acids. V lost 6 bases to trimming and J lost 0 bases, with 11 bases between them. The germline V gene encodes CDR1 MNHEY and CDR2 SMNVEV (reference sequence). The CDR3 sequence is CASRRTEANYGYTF. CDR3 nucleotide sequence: TGTGCCAGCAGACGGACGGAAGCTAACTATGGCTACACCTTC.

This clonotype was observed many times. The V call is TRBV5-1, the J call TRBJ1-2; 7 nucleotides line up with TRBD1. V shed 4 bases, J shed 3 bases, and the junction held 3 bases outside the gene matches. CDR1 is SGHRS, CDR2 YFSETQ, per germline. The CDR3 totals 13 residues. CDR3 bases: TGCGCCAGCAGCATCGACAGGGACTATGGCTACACCTTC. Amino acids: CASSIDRDYGYTF.

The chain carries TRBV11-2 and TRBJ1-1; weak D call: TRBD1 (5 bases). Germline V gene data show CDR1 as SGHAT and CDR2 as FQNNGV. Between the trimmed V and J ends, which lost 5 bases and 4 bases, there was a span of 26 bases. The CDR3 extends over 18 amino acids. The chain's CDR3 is CASSLRGLVGRSGTEAFF. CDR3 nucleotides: TGTGCCAGCAGCCTCCGGGGACTTGTTGGGAGGAGCGGCACTGAAGCTTTCTTT. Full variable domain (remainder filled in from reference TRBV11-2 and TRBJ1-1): EAGVAQSPRYKIIEKRQSVAFWCNPISGHATLYWYQQILGQGPKLLIQFQNNGVVDDSQLPKDRFSAERLKGVDSTLKIQPAKLEDSAVYLCASSLRGLVGRSGTEAFFGQGTRLTVV.

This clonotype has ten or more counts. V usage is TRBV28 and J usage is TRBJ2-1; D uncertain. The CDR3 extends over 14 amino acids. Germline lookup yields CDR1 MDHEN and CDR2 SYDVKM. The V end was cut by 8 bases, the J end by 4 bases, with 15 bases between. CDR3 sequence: CASAEGTRYNEQFF. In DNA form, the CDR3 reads TGTGCCAGCGCCGAAGGTACTCGGTACAATGAGCAGTTCTTC.

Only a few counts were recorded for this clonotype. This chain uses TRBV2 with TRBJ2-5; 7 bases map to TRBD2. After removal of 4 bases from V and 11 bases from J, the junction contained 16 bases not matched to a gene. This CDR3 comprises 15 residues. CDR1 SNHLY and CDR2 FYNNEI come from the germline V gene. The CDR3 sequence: CASSAASGRGNEQYF. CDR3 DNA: TGTGCCAGCAGTGCCGCTAGCGGAAGAGGTAATGAGCAGTACTTC.

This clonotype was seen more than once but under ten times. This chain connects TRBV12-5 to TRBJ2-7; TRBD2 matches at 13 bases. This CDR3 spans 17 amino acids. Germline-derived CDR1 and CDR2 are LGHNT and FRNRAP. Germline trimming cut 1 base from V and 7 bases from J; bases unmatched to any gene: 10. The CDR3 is CASGLAVLAGGSNEQYF. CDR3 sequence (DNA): TGTGCTAGTGGTTTGGCCGTACTAGCGGGGGGGTCCAATGAGCAGTACTTC.

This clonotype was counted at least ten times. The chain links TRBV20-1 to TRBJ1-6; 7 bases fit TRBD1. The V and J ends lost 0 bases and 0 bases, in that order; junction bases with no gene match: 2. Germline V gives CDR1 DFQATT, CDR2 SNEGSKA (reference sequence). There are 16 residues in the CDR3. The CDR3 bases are TGCAGTGCTAGAGAACAGGGGAGCTCCTATAATTCACCCCTCCACTTT. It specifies CSAREQGSSYNSPLHF.

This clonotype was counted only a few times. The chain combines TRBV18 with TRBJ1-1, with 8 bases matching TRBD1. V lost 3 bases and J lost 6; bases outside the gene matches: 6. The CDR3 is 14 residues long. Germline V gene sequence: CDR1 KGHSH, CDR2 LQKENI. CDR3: CASSPLGQGSEAFF. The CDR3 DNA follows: TGTGCCAGCTCACCCCTCGGACAGGGTTCTGAAGCTTTCTTT.

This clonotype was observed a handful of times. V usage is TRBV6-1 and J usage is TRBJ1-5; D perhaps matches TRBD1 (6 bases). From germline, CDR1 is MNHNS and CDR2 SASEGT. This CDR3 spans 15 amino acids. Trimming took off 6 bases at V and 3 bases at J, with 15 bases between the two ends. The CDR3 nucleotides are TGTGCCAGCAGCCTGAACAGGGCCTACAATCAGCCCCAGCATTTT. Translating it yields CASSLNRAYNQPQHF.